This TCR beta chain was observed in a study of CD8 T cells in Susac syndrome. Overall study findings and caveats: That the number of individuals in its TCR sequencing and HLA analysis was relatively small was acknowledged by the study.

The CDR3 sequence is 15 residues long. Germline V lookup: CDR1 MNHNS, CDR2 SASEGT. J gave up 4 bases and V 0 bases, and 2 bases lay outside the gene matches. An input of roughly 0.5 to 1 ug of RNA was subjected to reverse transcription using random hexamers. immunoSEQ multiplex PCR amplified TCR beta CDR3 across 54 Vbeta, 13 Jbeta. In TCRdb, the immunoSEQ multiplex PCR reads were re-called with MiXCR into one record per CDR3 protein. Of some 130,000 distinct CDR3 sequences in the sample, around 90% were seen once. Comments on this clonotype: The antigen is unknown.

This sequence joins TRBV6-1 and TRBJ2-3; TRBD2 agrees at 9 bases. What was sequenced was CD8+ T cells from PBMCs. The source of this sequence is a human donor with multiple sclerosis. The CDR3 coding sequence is TGTGCCAGCAGTGAAGCTAGCGGGAGCCCAGATACGCAGTATTTT. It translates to CASSEASGSPDTQYF.